These 21 T cell receptor beta chains were sequenced from one sample in a study of breast tumors, draining lymph nodes, adjacent tissues. TCRdb reprocessed the multiplex PCR reads with MiXCR, giving one entry per CDR3 protein. The sample consists of 200,000 or so distinct CDR3 sequences, approximately 33% of them appearing once. Axillary draining lymph nodes of breast cancer patients supplied the node samples. Input material: axillary lymph node tissue. The receptors here all came from a female donor with breast cancer. Some clones in this sample may be carry-over from other donors' samples.

With respect to this clonotype: Possible read error: a much larger clone is one base away. The V gene is TRBV5-6, the J gene TRBJ2-1, with D unclear. This CDR3 is built from 16 residues. CDR1 is SGHDT and CDR2 is YYEEEE in the germline V gene. CDR3 in amino acids: CAGSLFGTPSYNEQFF. The CDR3 DNA is TGTGCCGGCAGCTTATTCGGAACGCCTTCCTACAATGAGCAGTTCTTC.

This clonotype was recorded at least ten times. This may come from a read error, since a much larger clone is one base off. The gene calls are TRBV20-1 and TRBJ1-2; TRBD1 is a possible D gene (5 bases). The germline CDR1 and CDR2 sequences are DFQATT and SNEGSKA (reference sequence). This CDR3 has 13 amino acids. The V end lost 1 base, the J end lost 10 bases, and 16 bases lay between the germline ends. The CDR3 loop is CSARGWQGSAYTF. CDR3 nucleotides: TGCAGTGCTAGAGGATGGCAGGGAAGTGCCTACACCTTC.

This clonotype occurred many times. V gene TRBV5-6 combines with J gene TRBJ2-7; tentatively, D is TRBD1 (5 bases). Trimming stripped 2 bases from V and 2 bases from J, with 11 bases between. CDR3 length: 14 amino acids. Germline assignment: CDR1 SGHDT and CDR2 YYEEEE. The CDR3 nucleotides are TGTGCCAGCAGCTTAACAGGACACCCCTACGAGCAGTACTTC. It specifies CASSLTGHPYEQYF. Complete variable domain (other parts from reference TRBV5-6 and TRBJ2-7): DAGVTQSPTHLIKTRGQQVTLRCSPKSGHDTVSWYQQALGQGPQFIFQYYEEEERQRGNFPDRFSGHQFPNYSSELNVNALLLGDSALYLCASSLTGHPYEQYFGPGTRLTVT.

This clonotype was counted between two and nine times. The V and J genes are TRBV5-6 and TRBJ2-5; a weak D match, TRBD1 (7 bases). The CDR3 consists of 15 residues. With 7 bases removed from V and 5 bases from J, the gap between germline ends came to 21 bases. Germline CDR1 is SGHDT and CDR2 is YYEEEE. The CDR3 DNA follows: TGTGCCAGCTCCCAAGGGGGCGCGGGGTCGGAGACCCAGTACTTC. Its translation: CASSQGGAGSETQYF.

V usage is TRBV24-1 and J usage is TRBJ2-3; D gene ambiguous. Germline V gene data show CDR1 as KGHDR and CDR2 as SFDVKD. The V gene lost 3 bases and the J gene lost 4 bases, with 7 bases spanning the gap. The CDR3 has 13 residues. The chain's CDR3 is CATSDGRADTQYF. The CDR3 coding sequence is TGTGCCACCAGTGATGGACGGGCAGATACGCAGTATTTT.

This clonotype showed up many times. This chain connects TRBV19 to TRBJ1-5; 10 nucleotides match TRBD1. CDR1 LNHDA and CDR2 SQIVND come from the germline V gene (reference sequence). This CDR3 is 13 amino acids long. V gave up 5 bases and J gave up 7 bases; unmatched junction bases: 2. The CDR3 bases are TGTGCCAGTAGTCGACAGGGGGCACAGCCCCAGCATTTT. Translation: CASSRQGAQPQHF.

Remarks on this clonotype: A much larger clone lies one base from this, so it may be a read error. The chain uses TRBV3-1 and TRBJ1-2; 7 positions agree with TRBD1. Per the germline V gene, CDR1 is LGHDT and CDR2 is YNNKEL (reference sequence). This CDR3 comprises 15 residues. As DNA, the CDR3 is TGTGCCAGCAGCCTACACGAGGGACAGCTCTATGGCTACGCCTTC. It translates to CASSLHEGQLYGYAF.

This clonotype was observed a handful of times. Possible read error: a much larger clone is one base away. This rearrangement joins TRBV5-1 to TRBJ1-4; D unresolved. The CDR3 is 15 residues long. CDR1 is SGHRS and CDR2 is YFSETQ in the germline V gene. The CDR3 loop is CASSLGATTNEELFF. The CDR3 region has the DNA TGCGCCAGCAGCTTGGGGGCAACAACTAATGAAGAACTGTTTTTT.

This clonotype was recorded many times. The gene calls are TRBV11-2 and TRBJ2-1; D remains ambiguous. CDR3 length: 12 amino acids. The germline V and J ends were trimmed by 5 bases and 7 bases, with 9 bases remaining between them. Germline-derived CDR1 and CDR2 are SGHAT and FQNNGV. CDR3 sequence reads: CASSPPRNEQFF. In DNA form, the CDR3 reads TGTGCCAGCAGCCCCCCCAGGAATGAGCAGTTCTTC.

Many counts were recorded for this clonotype. J is TRBJ1-3 and V is TRBV11-2, with 7 bases lining up with TRBD1. Germline V CDR1 and CDR2: SGHAT, FQNNGV. This CDR3 contains 15 residues. J gave up 5 bases and V 2 bases, and 6 bases lay outside the gene matches. Written as DNA, the CDR3 is TGTGCCAGCAGCTTATTGACAGGGACAAGAAACACCATATATTTT. Its protein is CASSLLTGTRNTIYF.

This clonotype was recorded at least ten times. The chain uses TRBV6-5 and TRBJ1-2; the D gene is possibly TRBD1 (6 bases). Per germline, CDR1 MNHEY and CDR2 SVGAGI. Trimming pared 6 bases from V and 0 bases from J, leaving 11 bases between. The length of the CDR3 is 14 residues. In DNA, the CDR3 is TGTGCCAGCAGCATGGACAGCGCTAACTATGGCTACACCTTC. Amino acid sequence: CASSMDSANYGYTF.

The rearrangement links TRBV7-9 to TRBJ2-1; TRBD1 matches at 9 bases. CDR3 length equals 13 residues. CDR1 and CDR2 (germline): SEHNR, FQNEAQ (reference sequence). V was clipped by 8 bases and J by 8 bases; unmatched bases: 7. The CDR3 DNA reads as TGTGCCAGCTTGGGACAGGGTATGGATGAGCAGTTCTTC. It specifies CASLGQGMDEQFF.

This clonotype was detected ten times or more. The V gene is TRBV5-8, the J gene TRBJ1-6; a possible D gene is TRBD1 (6 bases). The CDR3 totals 17 residues. The V gene lost 2 bases and the J gene lost 5 bases, with 17 bases spanning the gap. The V gene's germline CDR1 is SGHTS and CDR2 YDEGEE. CDR3: CASSFGGRMGDNSPLHF. The CDR3, as DNA: TGTGCCAGCAGCTTTGGGGGGCGCATGGGGGATAATTCACCCCTCCACTTT.

This clonotype was observed at least ten times. V usage is TRBV18 and J usage is TRBJ2-5, with D possibly TRBD2 on 6 matching bases. This CDR3 has 15 amino acids. Germline loops: CDR1 KGHSH, CDR2 LQKENI. Trimming stripped 0 bases from V and 5 bases from J, with 13 bases between. The CDR3 is CASSPPRGSQETQYF. The DNA of the CDR3 is TGTGCCAGCTCACCACCGCGGGGTTCTCAGGAGACCCAGTACTTC.

This clonotype was found many times. This sequence joins TRBV20-1 and TRBJ2-3, with 7 bases that match TRBD2. The V gene end was trimmed by 1 base and the J gene end by 9 bases; junction bases not matched to a gene: 7. Germline values: CDR1 DFQATT, CDR2 SNEGSKA (reference sequence). The CDR3 is 13 amino acids. The CDR3 DNA is TGCAGTGCTAGAGTGTTGGTGGGAGGGACGCAGTATTTT. Its translation is CSARVLVGGTQYF.

Comment on this clonotype: Since a much larger clone is just one base distant, this may be a read error. The gene calls are TRBV27 and TRBJ2-7; 12 bases map to TRBD2. Germline CDR1 reads MNHEY; CDR2 reads SMNVEV (reference sequence). The junction had 2 bases not matched to a gene; V was cut back by 6 bases and J by 5 bases. The CDR3 loop spans 13 amino acids. This chain's CDR3 is CASRTSGSDEQYF. Here the CDR3 DNA reads TGTGCCAGCAGGACTAGCGGGAGCGACGAGCAGTACTTC.

There are many counts of this clonotype. V gene TRBV20-1 combines with J gene TRBJ2-7, with D possibly being TRBD1 (5 bases). Looked up from germline, CDR1 is DFQATT and CDR2 is SNEGSKA (reference sequence). The V end lost 0 bases, the J end lost 3 bases, and 15 bases lay between the germline ends. The length of the CDR3 is 15 residues. CDR3 coding DNA: TGCAGTGCTAGAGATGTTCAGGGCTCAGACTACGAGCAGTACTTC. Translation gives CSARDVQGSDYEQYF.

The gene calls are TRBV6-2 or TRBV6-3 and TRBJ1-2, with D perhaps TRBD1 (6 bases). CDR3 size: 16 residues. The V gene lost 5 bases and the J gene lost 1 base, with 17 bases spanning the gap. Germline lookup yields CDR1 MNHEY and CDR2 SVGEGT. CDR3 residues: CASSHVPLGHNYGYTF. The CDR3 DNA reads TGTGCCAGCAGTCACGTCCCCTTGGGACATAACTATGGCTACACCTTC.

This clonotype was recorded at least ten times. The V call is TRBV7-3, the J call TRBJ2-7; 7 bases match TRBD1. Germline trimming cut 5 bases from V and 6 bases from J; bases unmatched to any gene: 7. CDR1 and CDR2 (germline): SGHTA, FQGTGA. The CDR3 contains 13 residues. The CDR3 reads CASSPGTALEQYF. CDR3 DNA: TGTGCCAGCAGCCCCGGGACAGCTCTCGAGCAGTACTTC.

Remarks on this clonotype: Possible read error: a much larger clone is one base away. The chain joins TRBV6-6 to TRBJ2-7; either TRBD1 or TRBD2 may fit D (5 bases each). Trimming removed 4 bases from V and 5 bases from J, with 18 bases in between. The CDR3 is made up of 15 amino acids. Germline lookup yields CDR1 MNHNY and CDR2 SVGAGI (reference sequence). The CDR3 region has the DNA TGTGCCAGCAGTTCCCCGGACTTAGGGGACCACGAGCAGTACTTC. Translation: CASSSPDLGDHEQYF.

As concerns this clonotype: This may be a read error, as it is one base from a much larger clone. This chain joins TRBV4-2 and TRBJ1-3; D perhaps matches TRBD1 (6 bases). The CDR3 is 18 residues long. V was pared by 5 bases and J by 7 bases, with 27 bases between. Germline V CDR1 and CDR2: LGHNA, YNFKEQ. The CDR3 sequence: CASSKADVGVRGANTIYF. In DNA, the CDR3 is TGTGCCAGCAGCAAAGCAGATGTGGGAGTGCGGGGGGCCAACACCATATATTTT.